The T cell receptor (beta chain) under discussion was sequenced for a study of breast tumors, draining lymph nodes, adjacent tissues. The study, taken as a whole, reports: Tumors had less TCR diversity than lymph nodes, more than nontumor tissue. Data fit most tumor T cells coming from lymph node, expanding in tumor. Luminal-like breast cancer showed significantly greater tumor-nontumor repertoire similarity than basal-like breast cancer did.

In this sample, this clonotype turned up many times. Its specificity is not known. Axillary draining lymph nodes of breast cancer patients supplied the node samples. The V gene's germline CDR1 is SGHTS and CDR2 YDEGEE. The length of the CDR3 is 16 residues. Trimming stripped 3 bases from V and 1 base from J, with 17 bases between. TCRdb reprocessed the multiplex PCR reads via MiXCR and lists one record per CDR3 protein. The table includes tens of thousands of distinct CDR3 sequences, approximately 19% detected once. The receptor comes from a female donor with breast cancer. Some clones in this sample may be carry-over from other donors' samples. This chain uses TRBV5-8 with TRBJ2-7; maybe TRBD2 (5 bases). Material for sequencing was axillary lymph node tissue. CDR3 in amino acids: CASSSSVTGKSYEQYF. The CDR3 bases are TGTGCCAGCAGCTCCTCGGTCACCGGGAAGTCCTACGAGCAGTACTTC.